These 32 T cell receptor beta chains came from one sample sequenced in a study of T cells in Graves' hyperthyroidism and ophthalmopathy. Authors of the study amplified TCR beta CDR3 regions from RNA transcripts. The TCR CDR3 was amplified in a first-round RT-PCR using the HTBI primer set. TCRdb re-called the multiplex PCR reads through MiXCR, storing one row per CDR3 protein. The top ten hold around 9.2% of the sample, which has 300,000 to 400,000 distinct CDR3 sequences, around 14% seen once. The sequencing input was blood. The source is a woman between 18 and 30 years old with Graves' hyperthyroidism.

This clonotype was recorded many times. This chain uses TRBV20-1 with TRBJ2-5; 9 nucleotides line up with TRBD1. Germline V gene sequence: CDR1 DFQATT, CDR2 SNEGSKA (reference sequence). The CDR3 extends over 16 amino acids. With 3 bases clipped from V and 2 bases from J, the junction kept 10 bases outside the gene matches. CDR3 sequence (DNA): TGCAGTGCTAGGATTACAGGGGGCCTCGGACAAGAGACCCAGTACTTC. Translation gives CSARITGGLGQETQYF.

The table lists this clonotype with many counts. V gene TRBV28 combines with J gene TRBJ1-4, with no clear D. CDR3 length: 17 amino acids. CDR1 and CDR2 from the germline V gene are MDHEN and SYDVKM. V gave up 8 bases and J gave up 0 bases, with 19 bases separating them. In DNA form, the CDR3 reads TGTGCCAGCGGCAGCCATAGGCAGCCCACAACTAATGAAAAACTGTTTTTT. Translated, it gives CASGSHRQPTTNEKLFF.

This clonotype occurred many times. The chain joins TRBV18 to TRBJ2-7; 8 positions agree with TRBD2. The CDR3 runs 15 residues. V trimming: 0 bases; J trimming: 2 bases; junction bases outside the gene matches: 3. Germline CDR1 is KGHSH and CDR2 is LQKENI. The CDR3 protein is CASSPPSGIAYEQYF. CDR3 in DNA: TGTGCCAGCTCACCACCTAGCGGGATCGCCTACGAGCAGTACTTC.

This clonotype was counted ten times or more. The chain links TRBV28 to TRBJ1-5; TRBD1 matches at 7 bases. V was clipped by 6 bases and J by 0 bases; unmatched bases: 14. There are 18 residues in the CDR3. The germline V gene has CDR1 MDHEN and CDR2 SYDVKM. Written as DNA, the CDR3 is TGTGCCAGCAGACATTCGACAGGGCCGACTTATAGCAATCAGCCCCAGCATTTT. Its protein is CASRHSTGPTYSNQPQHF.

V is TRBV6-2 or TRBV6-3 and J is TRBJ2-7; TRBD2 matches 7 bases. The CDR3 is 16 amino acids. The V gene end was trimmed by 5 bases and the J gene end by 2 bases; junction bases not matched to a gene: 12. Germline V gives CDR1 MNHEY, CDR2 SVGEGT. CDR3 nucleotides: TGTGCCAGCAGTAATTATTTAGCGGGTGGGACCTACGAGCAGTACTTC. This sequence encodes CASSNYLAGGTYEQYF.

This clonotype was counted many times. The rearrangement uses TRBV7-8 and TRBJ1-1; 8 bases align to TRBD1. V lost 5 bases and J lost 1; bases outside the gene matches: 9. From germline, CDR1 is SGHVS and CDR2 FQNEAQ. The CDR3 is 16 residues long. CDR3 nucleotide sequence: TGTGCCAGCAGCACACCACCCGGGACAGGGAACACTGAAGCTTTCTTT. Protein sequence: CASSTPPGTGNTEAFF. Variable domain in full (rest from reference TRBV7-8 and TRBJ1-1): GAGVSQSPRYKVAKRGQDVALRCDPISGHVSLFWYQQALGQGPEFLTYFQNEAQLDKSGLPSDRFFAERPEGSVSTLKIQRTQQEDSAVYLCASSTPPGTGNTEAFFGQGTRLTVV.

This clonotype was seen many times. DNA of the CDR3: TGTGCCAGCAGCCCCCGACAGGACCTGTACAATGAGCAGTTCTTC. It encodes CASSPRQDLYNEQFF. This chain joins TRBV12-3 or TRBV12-4 and TRBJ2-1; tentatively, D is TRBD1 (6 bases). Trimming pared 6 bases from V and 4 bases from J, leaving 16 bases between. CDR3 length: 15 residues.

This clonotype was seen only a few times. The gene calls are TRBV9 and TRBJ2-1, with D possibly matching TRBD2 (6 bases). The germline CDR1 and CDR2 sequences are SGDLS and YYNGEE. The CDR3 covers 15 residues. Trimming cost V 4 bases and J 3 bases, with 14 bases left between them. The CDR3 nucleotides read TGTGCCAGCAGCTCCCAGCGGGCCTACTACAATGAGCAGTTCTTC. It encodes CASSSQRAYYNEQFF.

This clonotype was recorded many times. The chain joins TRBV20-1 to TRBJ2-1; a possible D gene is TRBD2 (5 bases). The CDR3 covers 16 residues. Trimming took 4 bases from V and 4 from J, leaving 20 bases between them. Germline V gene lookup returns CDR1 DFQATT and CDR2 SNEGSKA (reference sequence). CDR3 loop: CSATPWTALGYNEQFF. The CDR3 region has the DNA TGCAGTGCTACTCCATGGACTGCGCTGGGGTACAATGAGCAGTTCTTC.

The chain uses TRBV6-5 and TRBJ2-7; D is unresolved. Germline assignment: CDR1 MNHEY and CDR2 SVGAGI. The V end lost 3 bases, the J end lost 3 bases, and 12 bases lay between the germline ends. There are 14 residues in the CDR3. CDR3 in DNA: TGTGCCAGCAGTTATTTAGGGCGGAACTACGAGCAGTACTTC. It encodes CASSYLGRNYEQYF.

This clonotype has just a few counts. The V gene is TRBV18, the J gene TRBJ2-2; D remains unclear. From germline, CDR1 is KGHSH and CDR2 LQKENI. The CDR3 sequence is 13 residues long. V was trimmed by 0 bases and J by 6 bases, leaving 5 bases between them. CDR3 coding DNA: TGTGCCAGCTCACCACCCTATCCCGGGGAGCTGTTTTTT. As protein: CASSPPYPGELFF. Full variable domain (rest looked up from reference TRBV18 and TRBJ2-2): NAGVMQNPRHLVRRRGQEARLRCSPMKGHSHVYWYRQLPEEGLKFMVYLQKENIIDESGMPKERFSAEFPKEGPSILRIQQVVRGDSAAYFCASSPPYPGELFFGEGSRLTVL.

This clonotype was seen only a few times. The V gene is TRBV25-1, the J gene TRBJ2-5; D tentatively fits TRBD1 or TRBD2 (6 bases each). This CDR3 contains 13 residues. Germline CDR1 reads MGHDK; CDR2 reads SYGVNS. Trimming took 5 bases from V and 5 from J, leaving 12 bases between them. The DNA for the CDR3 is TGTGCCAGCAGTACCAGGGGAGGCGAGACCCAGTACTTC. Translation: CASSTRGGETQYF.

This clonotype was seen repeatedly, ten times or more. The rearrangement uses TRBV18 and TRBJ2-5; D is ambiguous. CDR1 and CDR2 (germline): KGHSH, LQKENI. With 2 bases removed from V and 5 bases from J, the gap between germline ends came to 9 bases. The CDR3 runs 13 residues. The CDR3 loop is CASSPRQEETQYF. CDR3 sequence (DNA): TGTGCCAGCTCACCAAGGCAGGAGGAGACCCAGTACTTC.

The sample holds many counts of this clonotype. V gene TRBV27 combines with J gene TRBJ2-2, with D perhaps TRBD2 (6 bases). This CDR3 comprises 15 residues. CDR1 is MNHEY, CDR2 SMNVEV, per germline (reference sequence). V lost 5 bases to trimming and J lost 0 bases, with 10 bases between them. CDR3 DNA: TGTGCCAGCAGTAGGTCTAGCGCGAACACCGGGGAGCTGTTTTTT. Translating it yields CASSRSSANTGELFF.

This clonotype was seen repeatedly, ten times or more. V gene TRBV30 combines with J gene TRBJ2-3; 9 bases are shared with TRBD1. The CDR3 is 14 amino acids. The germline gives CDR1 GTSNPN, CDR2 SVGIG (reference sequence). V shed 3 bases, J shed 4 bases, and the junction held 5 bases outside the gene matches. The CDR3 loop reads CAWRTGTGPDTQYF. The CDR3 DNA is TGTGCCTGGAGGACCGGGACAGGGCCAGATACGCAGTATTTT.

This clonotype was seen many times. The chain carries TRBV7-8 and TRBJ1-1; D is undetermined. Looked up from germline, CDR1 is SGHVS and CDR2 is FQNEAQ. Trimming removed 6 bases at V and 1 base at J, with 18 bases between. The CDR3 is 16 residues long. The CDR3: CASRILYRTSNTEAFF. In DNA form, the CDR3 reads TGTGCCAGCAGAATTCTCTACAGAACCTCGAACACTGAAGCTTTCTTT.

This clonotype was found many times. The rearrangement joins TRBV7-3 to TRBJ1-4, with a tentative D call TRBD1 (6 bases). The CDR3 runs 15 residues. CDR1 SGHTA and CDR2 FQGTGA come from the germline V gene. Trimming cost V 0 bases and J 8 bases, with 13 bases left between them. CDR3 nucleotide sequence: TGTGCCAGCAGCTTAACTGGGGGCGCCGAAGAAAAACTGTTTTTT. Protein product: CASSLTGGAEEKLFF.

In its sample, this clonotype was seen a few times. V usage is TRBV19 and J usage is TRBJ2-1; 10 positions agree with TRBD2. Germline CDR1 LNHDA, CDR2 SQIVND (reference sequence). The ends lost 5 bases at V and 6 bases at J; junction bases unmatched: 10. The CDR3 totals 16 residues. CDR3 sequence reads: CASSAEREGLINEQFF. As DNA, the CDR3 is TGTGCCAGTAGTGCGGAGCGGGAGGGCCTCATCAATGAGCAGTTCTTC. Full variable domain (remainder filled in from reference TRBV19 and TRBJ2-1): DGGITQSPKYLFRKEGQNVTLSCEQNLNHDAMYWYRQDPGQGLRLIYYSQIVNDFQKGDIAEGYSVSREKKESFPLTVTSAQKNPTAFYLCASSAEREGLINEQFFGPGTRLTVL.

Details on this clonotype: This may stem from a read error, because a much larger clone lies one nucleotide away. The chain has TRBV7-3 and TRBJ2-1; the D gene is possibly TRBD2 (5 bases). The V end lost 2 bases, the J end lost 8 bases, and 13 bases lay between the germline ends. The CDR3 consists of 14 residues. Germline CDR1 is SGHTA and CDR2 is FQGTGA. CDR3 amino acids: CASSLDIGADEQFF. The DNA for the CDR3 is TGTGCCAGCAGCTTAGACATCGGAGCGGATGAGCAGTTCTTC.

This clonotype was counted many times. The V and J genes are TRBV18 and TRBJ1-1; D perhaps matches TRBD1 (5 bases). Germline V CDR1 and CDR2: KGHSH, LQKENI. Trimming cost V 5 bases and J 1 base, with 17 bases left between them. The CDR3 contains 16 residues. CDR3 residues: CASSSLSGGTNTEAFF. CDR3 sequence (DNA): TGTGCCAGCTCATCGTTATCCGGGGGGACGAACACTGAAGCTTTCTTT.

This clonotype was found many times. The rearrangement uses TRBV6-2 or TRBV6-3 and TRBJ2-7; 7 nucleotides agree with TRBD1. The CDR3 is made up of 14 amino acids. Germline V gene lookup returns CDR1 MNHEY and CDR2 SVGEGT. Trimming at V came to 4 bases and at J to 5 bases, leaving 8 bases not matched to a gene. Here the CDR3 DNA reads TGTGCCAGCAGTTCTAGACAGGGATGGGACGAGCAGTACTTC. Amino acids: CASSSRQGWDEQYF.

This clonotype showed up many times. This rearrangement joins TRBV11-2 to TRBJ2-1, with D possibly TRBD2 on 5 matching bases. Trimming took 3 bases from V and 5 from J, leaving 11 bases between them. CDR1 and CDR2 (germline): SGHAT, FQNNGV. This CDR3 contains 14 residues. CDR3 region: CASSLWTANNEQFF. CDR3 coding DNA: TGTGCCAGCAGCTTGTGGACTGCAAACAATGAGCAGTTCTTC.

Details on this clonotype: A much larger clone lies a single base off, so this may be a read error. In DNA form, the CDR3 reads TGTGCCAGCAGTGCCCGGGTCCACTATGGCTACACCTTC. Amino acids: CASSARVHYGYTF. This chain joins TRBV6-1 and TRBJ1-2; the D is unclear. CDR1 and CDR2 (germline): MNHNS, SASEGT. The CDR3 consists of 13 residues. V was shortened by 4 bases and J by 3 bases, with 9 bases between the two germline ends.

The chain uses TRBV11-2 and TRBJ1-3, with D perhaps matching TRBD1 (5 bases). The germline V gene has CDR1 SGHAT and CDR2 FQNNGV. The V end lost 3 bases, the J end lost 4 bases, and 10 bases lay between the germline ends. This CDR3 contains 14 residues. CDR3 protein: CASSFRDVGNTIYF. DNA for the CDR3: TGTGCCAGCAGCTTCCGGGACGTCGGAAACACCATATATTTT. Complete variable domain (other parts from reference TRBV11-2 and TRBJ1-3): EAGVAQSPRYKIIEKRQSVAFWCNPISGHATLYWYQQILGQGPKLLIQFQNNGVVDDSQLPKDRFSAERLKGVDSTLKIQPAKLEDSAVYLCASSFRDVGNTIYFGEGSWLTVV.

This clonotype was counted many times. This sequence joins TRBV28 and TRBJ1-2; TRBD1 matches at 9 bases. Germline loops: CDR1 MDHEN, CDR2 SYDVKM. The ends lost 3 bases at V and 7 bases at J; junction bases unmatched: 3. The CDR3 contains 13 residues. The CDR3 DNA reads TGTGCCAGCAGTTTGGGGACAGGGTTTGGCTACACCTTC. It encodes CASSLGTGFGYTF.

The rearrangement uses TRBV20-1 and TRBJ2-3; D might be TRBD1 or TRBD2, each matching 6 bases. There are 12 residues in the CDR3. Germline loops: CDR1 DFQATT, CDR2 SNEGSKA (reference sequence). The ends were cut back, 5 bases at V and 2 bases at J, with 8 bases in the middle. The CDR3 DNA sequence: TGCAGTGCTCCGGGGGCCACAGATACGCAGTATTTT. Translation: CSAPGATDTQYF.

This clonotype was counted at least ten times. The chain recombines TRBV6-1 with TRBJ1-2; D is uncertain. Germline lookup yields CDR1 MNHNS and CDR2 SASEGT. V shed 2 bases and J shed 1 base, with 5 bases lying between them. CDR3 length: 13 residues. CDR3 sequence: CASSEHRNYGYTF. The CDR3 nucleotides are TGTGCCAGCAGTGAACACCGTAACTATGGCTACACCTTC.

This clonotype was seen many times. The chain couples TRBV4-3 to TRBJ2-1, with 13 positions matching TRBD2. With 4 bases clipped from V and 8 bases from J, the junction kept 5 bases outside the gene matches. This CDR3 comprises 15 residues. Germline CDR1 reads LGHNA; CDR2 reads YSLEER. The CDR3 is CASSLGLAGRDEQFF. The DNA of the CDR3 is TGCGCCAGCAGCCTGGGACTAGCGGGAAGGGATGAGCAGTTCTTC.

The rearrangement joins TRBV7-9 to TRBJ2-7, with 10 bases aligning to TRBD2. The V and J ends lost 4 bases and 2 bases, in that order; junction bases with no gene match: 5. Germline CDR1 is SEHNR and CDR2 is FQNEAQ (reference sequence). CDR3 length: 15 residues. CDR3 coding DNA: TGTGCCAGCAGCTCTACTAGCGGGGATACCTACGAGCAGTACTTC. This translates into CASSSTSGDTYEQYF.

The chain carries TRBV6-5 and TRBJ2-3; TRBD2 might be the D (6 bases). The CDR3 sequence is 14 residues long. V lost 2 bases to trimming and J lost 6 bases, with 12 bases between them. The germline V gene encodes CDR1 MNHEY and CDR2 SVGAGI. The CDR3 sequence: CASSYNRESDTQYF. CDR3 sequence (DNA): TGTGCCAGCAGTTACAACCGGGAGTCGGATACGCAGTATTTT.

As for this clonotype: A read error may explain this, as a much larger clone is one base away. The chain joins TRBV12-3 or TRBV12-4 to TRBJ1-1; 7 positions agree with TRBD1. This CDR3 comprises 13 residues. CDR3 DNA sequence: TGTGCCAGCGGGACAGTCATGAACACTGAAGCTCTCTTT. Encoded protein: CASGTVMNTEALF.

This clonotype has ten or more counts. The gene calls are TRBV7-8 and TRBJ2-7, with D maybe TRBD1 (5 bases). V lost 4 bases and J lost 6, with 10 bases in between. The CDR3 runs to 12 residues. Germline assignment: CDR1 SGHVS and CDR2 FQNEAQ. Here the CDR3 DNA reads TGTGCCAGCAGCTCGGGCCAGGGCGAGCAGTACTTC. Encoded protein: CASSSGQGEQYF.